The text below deals with one T cell receptor beta chain. The data derive from a study of CD8+ T cells in alopecia areata. About the research overall: The drug, oral tofacitinib, was given to treated patients at 5 to 10 mg twice daily.

Germline V gives CDR1 SGHNT, CDR2 YYREEE (reference sequence). Deletions cut 0 bases from V and 6 bases from J, with 15 bases between. The CDR3 covers 15 residues. The sequencing template was cDNA reverse transcribed from extracted RNA. Using immunoSEQ multiplex PCR, the repertoire was profiled, and TCRdb retains in-frame clones only, with some absent. The sample consists of 180,000 or so clones, 51% of them appearing once. The treatment: oral pan-JAK inhibitor, 5-10 mg twice daily. Sorting from PBMCs produced CD4+ and CD8+ T cells. The clonotype was recovered from a human donor with alopecia areata. This sequence joins TRBV5-4 and TRBJ1-2; weak D call: TRBD1 (5 bases). Source: CD8+ T cells sorted from blood, taken around week 53, from a patient treated with tofacitinib. The chain's CDR3 is CASSLVDWGMDGYTF. The CDR3 DNA follows: TGTGCCAGCAGCTTGGTTGACTGGGGGATGGATGGCTACACCTTC.